This is a list of T cell receptor beta chains from one sample in a study of blood T cell repertoires in COVID-19. Measured with immunoSEQ multiplex PCR; TCRdb has only the in-frame clones, and not every one. The sample carries some 80,000 clones, around 79% recorded once. The material sequenced was peripheral blood. Source of these receptors: an elderly woman with active or convalescent COVID-19. Both conserved end residues are trimmed from each CDR3.

j_call v_call cdr3_aa
TRBJ1-1 TRBV11-2 ASSSAFRATEAF
TRBJ2-7 TRBV27 ASSLWPGRTVDEQY
TRBJ1-2 TRBV9 ASRRAYYGYT
TRBJ1-1 TRBV7-9 ASSLVGLGGSEAF
TRBJ1-2 TRBV5-1 ASSPGRGLYYGYT
TRBJ2-1 TRBV5-6 ASSLGQIYNEQF
TRBJ2-1 TRBV5-1 ASSSLTGNEQF
TRBJ2-3 TRBV7-2 ASSTRTSGGVGDTQY
TRBJ1-3 TRBV10-1 ASGKGGNSGNTIY
TRBJ2-7 TRBV7-9 ASSVSTGAYEQY
TRBJ2-1 TRBV4-3 ASSQETTRSSYNEQF
TRBJ2-1 TRBV19 ASSTRTGLLNEQF
TRBJ2-2 TRBV6-6 ASRKSGTHTGELF
TRBJ1-5 TRBV11-2 ASSLGAVSNQPQH
TRBJ1-2 TRBV28 ASSSGGDYGYT
TRBJ1-2 TRBV6-5 ASSSRGAYGYT
TRBJ2-3 TRBV7-3 ASSPRLASSTDTQY
TRBJ2-1 TRBV28 ASSLYYSGSFEQF
TRBJ2-1 TRBV6-2/TRBV6-3 ASSSTSFIQF
TRBJ2-7 TRBV27 ASSLWGDRGTYEQY
TRBJ1-3 TRBV5-5 ASSDRGTASGNTIY
TRBJ1-6 TRBV6-5 ASRDRINSPLH
TRBJ2-7 TRBV3-1/TRBV3-2 ASSDAGGPVQYEQY
TRBJ2-7 TRBV29-1 SVESTSAREQY
TRBJ1-5 TRBV2 ASSEWGRGSQPQH
TRBJ2-1 TRBV11-2 ASSLHPGNYEQF
TRBJ2-6 TRBV7-9 ASRIGTGGSGANVLT
TRBJ2-2 TRBV7-9 ASSYTGGRTGELF
TRBJ1-1 TRBV29-1 SVGVGGTEAF
TRBJ1-1 TRBV3-1/TRBV3-2 ASSPPGGRAF
TRBJ1-2 TRBV5-8 ASSWGGRTYGYT
TRBJ2-1 TRBV2 ASNLAVSYYEQF
TRBJ2-2 TRBV3-1/TRBV3-2 ASSQGGFGTGELF
TRBJ1-6 TRBV13 ASSRRDTDHKPLH
TRBJ2-7 TRBV7-2 ASSLGGRAYEQY
TRBJ2-3 TRBV7-6 ASSYRGGTDTQY
TRBJ2-7 TRBV5-6 ASSLVLQGFGSYEQY
TRBJ2-7 TRBV29-1 SVVGQSGGEQY
TRBJ2-3 TRBV28 ASSPLVRREDTQY
TRBJ2-5 TRBV4-1 ASSASRISGAAKETQY
TRBJ2-3 TRBV5-1 ASSLTGKITDTQY
TRBJ2-2 TRBV3-1/TRBV3-2 ASSSRWSAGELF
TRBJ2-7 TRBV6-2/TRBV6-3 ASSYSSGSYEQY
TRBJ2-1 TRBV18 ASSSSLAGGYEQF
TRBJ2-2 TRBV30 ACDRGRGVWELF
TRBJ1-1 TRBV12-3/TRBV12-4 ASSFRGTEAF
TRBJ1-5 TRBV18 ASSHGGGNQPQH
TRBJ2-7 TRBV5-3 ARSFRPPGDHEQY